This is a list of T cell receptor beta chains from one sample in a study of blood T cell repertoires in COVID-19. Assay used: immunoSEQ multiplex PCR; TCRdb lists only in-frame clones, some missing. The sample yields 150,000 to 200,000 clones, approximately 82% seen once. The specimen sequenced was peripheral blood. These receptors all come from a woman of 80 years or more with acute or convalescent COVID-19. Both conserved end residues are part of each CDR3. D genes are given only for firm matches. Clone sizes are given selectively: once, few, many, or a class where the clone is expanded.

.	TRBV3-1/TRBV3-2	.	TRBJ2-7	CASSQGQLSYEQYF	TGTGCCAGCAGCCAAGGACAGTTATCCTACGAGCAGTACTTC
.	TRBV5-1	TRBD1	TRBJ1-5	CASSLTTGARQPQHF	TGCGCCAGCAGCTTGACGACAGGGGCGCGGCAGCCCCAGCATTTT
.	TRBV18	.	TRBJ1-3	CASSPPTISGNTIYF	TGTGCCAGCTCACCCCCTACCATCTCTGGAAACACCATATATTTT
.	TRBV18	.	TRBJ2-7	CASSPDAGEQYF	TGTGCCAGCTCACCCGACGCAGGCGAGCAGTACTTC
.	TRBV5-5	.	TRBJ1-5	CASSQLDQPQHF	TGTGCCAGCAGCCAGTTGGATCAGCCCCAGCATTTT
.	TRBV7-9	.	TRBJ1-2	CASRPLAGNYGYTF	TGTGCCAGCAGACCACTGGCAGGGAACTATGGCTACACCTTC
.	TRBV3-1/TRBV3-2	TRBD2	TRBJ2-7	CASSQEEIAGAEQYF	TGTGCCAGCAGCCAAGAAGAAATAGCGGGAGCCGAGCAGTACTTC
.	TRBV3-1/TRBV3-2	TRBD2	TRBJ2-1	CASSQISGKWNEQFF	TGTGCCAGCAGCCAAATTAGCGGGAAATGGAATGAGCAGTTCTTC
.	TRBV3-1/TRBV3-2	TRBD1	TRBJ1-4	CASSLGQGGIILFF	TGTGCCAGCAGCCTTGGACAGGGCGGGATTATACTGTTTTTT
.	TRBV2	TRBD2	TRBJ2-1	CASSGESGRGVEQFF	TGTGCCAGCAGTGGGGAGAGCGGGAGAGGGGTTGAGCAGTTCTTC
.	TRBV6-5	.	TRBJ1-2	CASSTGGFPYGYTF	TGTGCCAGCAGCACCGGCGGGTTTCCATATGGCTACACCTTC
.	TRBV21-1	.	TRBJ1-1	CASSAPVGGPAKDEAFF	TGTGCCAGCAGCGCACCGGTCGGGGGGCCGGCGAAGGATGAAGCTTTCTTT
.	TRBV4-2	TRBD2	TRBJ2-1	CASSPAAGTSAYNEQFF	TGTGCCAGCAGCCCAGCGGCCGGGACTAGCGCTTACAATGAGCAGTTCTTC
.	TRBV7-2	.	TRBJ1-2	CASNNRARGYYGYTF	TGTGCCAGCAACAACAGGGCCCGTGGTTACTATGGCTACACCTTC
.	TRBV27	.	TRBJ1-1	CASSLGGAGTEAFF	TGTGCCAGCAGTTTAGGGGGGGCTGGGACTGAAGCTTTCTTT
.	TRBV6-5	TRBD1	TRBJ1-1	CASSYRGQMLNTEAFF	TGTGCCAGCAGTTACCGGGGACAGATGTTGAACACTGAAGCTTTCTTT
.	TRBV7-9	.	TRBJ1-3	CASSYARGRGGNTIYF	TGTGCCAGCAGCTACGCCCGGGGGAGGGGCGGAAACACCATATATTTT
once	TRBV11-3	TRBD1	TRBJ1-1	CASRGQDGTEAFF	TGTGCCAGCAGGGGACAGGACGGCACTGAAGCTTTCTTT
.	TRBV11-2	TRBD1	TRBJ1-2	CASSSSTGGGYTF	TGTGCCAGCAGCTCTTCGACAGGGGGTGGCTACACCTTC
.	TRBV12-5	.	TRBJ1-6	CASSSAYSPLHF	TGTGCTTCCTCGAGCGCGTATTCACCCCTCCACTTT
.	TRBV19	.	TRBJ1-2	CATPSRERGYTF	TGTGCCACCCCCAGCAGGGAACGCGGCTACACCTTC
.	TRBV7-2	TRBD2	TRBJ2-3	CASSSRTSGRGTQYF	TGTGCCAGCAGTTCCCGGACTAGCGGGAGGGGTACGCAGTATTTT
few	TRBV28	TRBD2	TRBJ2-1	CASSLTSGWFQNEQFF	TGTGCCAGCAGTTTAACTAGCGGGTGGTTTCAGAATGAGCAGTTCTTC
.	TRBV7-7	TRBD1	TRBJ2-5	CASSLLGTGGAETQYF	TGTGCCAGCAGCTTACTGGGGACAGGGGGCGCCGAGACCCAGTACTTC
.	TRBV7-6	TRBD1	TRBJ1-6	CASSPQSGGSRNSPLHF	TGTGCCAGCAGCCCTCAATCAGGGGGCTCTCGGAATTCACCCCTCCACTTT
few	TRBV6-5	.	TRBJ1-1	CASKLTGLGTEAFF	TGTGCCAGCAAGTTAACAGGGTTAGGGACTGAAGCTTTCTTT
.	TRBV2	TRBD1	TRBJ2-3	CASSARQGPDTQYF	TGTGCCAGCAGTGCGAGACAGGGGCCAGATACGCAGTATTTT
.	TRBV7-9	.	TRBJ1-2	CASSSLGAGANYGYTF	TGTGCCAGCAGCTCCCTAGGGGCAGGGGCTAACTATGGCTACACCTTC
.	TRBV3-1/TRBV3-2	.	TRBJ2-4	CASSQEWAGNIQYF	TGTGCCAGCAGCCAAGAATGGGCAGGGAACATTCAGTACTTC
.	TRBV2	TRBD2	TRBJ2-5	CASSPGTSGRQETQYF	TGTGCCAGCAGCCCTGGGACTAGCGGGAGACAAGAGACCCAGTACTTC
.	TRBV6-5	.	TRBJ1-1	CASSSWDMLNTEAFF	TGTGCCAGCAGTTCCTGGGACATGCTCAACACTGAAGCTTTCTTT
.	TRBV7-9	TRBD1	TRBJ1-5	CASSLGTGAYNQPQHF	TGTGCCAGCAGCTTGGGGACAGGGGCTTACAATCAGCCCCAGCATTTT
.	TRBV3-1/TRBV3-2	TRBD2	TRBJ2-3	CASSQPLTSGITDTQYF	TGTGCCAGCAGCCAACCACTTACTAGCGGGATTACAGATACGCAGTATTTT
once	TRBV7-2	.	TRBJ2-7	CASRPQTGAYEQYF	TGTGCCAGCAGGCCTCAGACGGGAGCCTACGAGCAGTACTTC
once	TRBV5-1	.	TRBJ1-4	CASSLLGAINEKLFF	TGCGCCAGCAGCTTACTAGGAGCTATCAATGAAAAACTGTTTTTT
.	TRBV19	.	TRBJ2-1	CASSTLTTRTYSEQFF	TGTGCCAGTAGTACCCTCACGACCCGAACCTACAGTGAGCAGTTCTTC
.	TRBV19	.	TRBJ1-5	CASSSDSDQPQHF	TGTGCCAGTAGTTCGGACTCTGATCAGCCCCAGCATTTT
.	TRBV4-1	TRBD2	TRBJ2-1	CASSQSLGLAGVEEQFF	TGCGCCAGCAGCCAATCTCTGGGACTAGCGGGAGTGGAAGAGCAGTTCTTC
.	TRBV18	.	TRBJ1-1	CASSPRQDENTEAFF	TGTGCCAGCTCACCAAGGCAGGATGAGAACACTGAAGCTTTCTTT
.	TRBV9	TRBD2	TRBJ2-1	CASSPSGSSYNEQFF	TGTGCCAGCAGCCCTAGCGGGAGCTCCTACAATGAGCAGTTCTTC
few	TRBV6-5	.	TRBJ2-7	CASSPGFRYEQYF	TGTGCCAGCAGCCCAGGGTTTAGGTACGAGCAGTACTTC
.	TRBV19	.	TRBJ2-7	CASSPGQDYEQYF	TGTGCCAGTAGTCCGGGACAAGACTACGAGCAGTACTTC
.	TRBV5-5	.	TRBJ1-4	CASSSPDTINEKLFF	TGTGCCAGCAGCTCCCCAGACACAATTAATGAAAAACTGTTTTTT
.	TRBV29-1	TRBD1	TRBJ1-1	CSVSTGGRWTEAFF	TGCAGCGTTTCTACAGGGGGCAGGTGGACTGAAGCTTTCTTT
.	TRBV18	.	TRBJ1-1	CASSPGGSEAFF	TGTGCCAGCTCGCCGGGCGGGAGCGAAGCTTTCTTT
.	TRBV10-3	.	TRBJ1-2	CAISETNRRTLYGYTF	TGTGCCATCAGTGAGACCAACAGGCGCACCCTCTATGGCTACACCTTC
once	TRBV25-1	TRBD2	TRBJ2-7	CASSEFGTTSYEQYF	TGTGCCAGCAGTGAATTTGGGACTACTTCCTACGAGCAGTACTTC
.	TRBV5-1	TRBD1	TRBJ2-2	CASSPGQGAVGELFF	TGCGCCAGCAGCCCGGGACAGGGGGCAGTCGGGGAGCTGTTTTTT
.	TRBV18	TRBD2	TRBJ2-1	CASSPRTSELNEQFF	TGTGCCAGCTCACCACGGACTAGCGAACTCAATGAGCAGTTCTTC
.	TRBV14	.	TRBJ1-1	CASSQGRGRTEAFF	TGTGCCAGCAGCCAAGGACGGGGTCGCACTGAAGCTTTCTTT
.	TRBV11-2	.	TRBJ2-1	CASTRSFEQFF	TGTGCCAGCACCCGTTCGTTTGAGCAGTTCTTC
.	TRBV5-1	.	TRBJ2-3	CASSLWAGGANTQYF	TGCGCCAGCAGCTTGTGGGCCGGGGGAGCGAATACGCAGTATTTT
few	TRBV6-4	.	TRBJ1-2	CASSDSGRYGYTF	TGTGCCAGCAGTGACTCTGGGCGCTATGGCTACACCTTC
once	TRBV7-2	.	TRBJ2-7	CASSWGRENEQYF	TGTGCCAGCAGCTGGGGGCGGGAGAACGAGCAGTACTTC